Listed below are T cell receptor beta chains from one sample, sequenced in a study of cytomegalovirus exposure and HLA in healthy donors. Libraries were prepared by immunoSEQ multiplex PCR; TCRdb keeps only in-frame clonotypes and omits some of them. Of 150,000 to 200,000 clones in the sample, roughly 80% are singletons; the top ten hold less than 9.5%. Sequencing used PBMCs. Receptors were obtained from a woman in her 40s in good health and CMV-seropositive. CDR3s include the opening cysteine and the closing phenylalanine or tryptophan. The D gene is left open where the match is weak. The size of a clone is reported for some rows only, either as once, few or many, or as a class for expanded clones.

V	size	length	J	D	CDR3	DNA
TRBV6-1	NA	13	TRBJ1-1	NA	CASTRVGYTEAFF	TGTGCCAGCACGCGGGTAGGGTACACTGAAGCTTTCTTT
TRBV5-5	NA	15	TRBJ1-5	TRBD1	CASSQITGGAQPQHF	TGTGCCAGCAGCCAAATAACAGGGGGCGCCCAGCCCCAGCATTTT
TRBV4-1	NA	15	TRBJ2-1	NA	CASSPGAGDYNEQFF	TGCGCCAGCAGCCCAGGGGCGGGGGACTACAATGAGCAGTTCTTC
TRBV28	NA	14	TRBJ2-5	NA	CASSYLTRRETQYF	TGTGCCAGCAGTTATCTGACTAGGAGAGAGACCCAGTACTTC
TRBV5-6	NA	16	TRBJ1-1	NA	CASSFTIGTMNTEAFF	TGTGCCAGCAGCTTTACTATAGGCACGATGAACACTGAAGCTTTCTTT
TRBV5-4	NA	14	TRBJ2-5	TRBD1	CASSEDRERETQYF	TGTGCCAGCAGCGAGGACAGGGAAAGGGAGACCCAGTACTTC
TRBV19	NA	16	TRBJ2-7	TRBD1	CASSPQGQRNSYEQYF	TGTGCCAGTAGTCCCCAGGGACAGCGCAACTCCTACGAGCAGTACTTC
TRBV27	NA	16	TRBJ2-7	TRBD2	CASSWTSGGSSYEQYF	TGTGCCAGCAGTTGGACTAGCGGGGGAAGCTCCTACGAGCAGTACTTC
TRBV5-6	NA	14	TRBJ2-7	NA	CASSLYGSSYEQYF	TGTGCCAGCAGCCTATACGGGAGCTCCTACGAGCAGTACTTC
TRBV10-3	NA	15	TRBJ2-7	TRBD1	CAISEGQGTPYEQYF	TGTGCCATCAGTGAGGGACAGGGAACCCCATACGAGCAGTACTTC
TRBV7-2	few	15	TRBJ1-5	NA	CASSLVGKGNQPQHF	TGTGCCAGCAGCTTAGTAGGGAAGGGGAATCAGCCCCAGCATTTT
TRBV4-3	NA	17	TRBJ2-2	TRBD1	CASSQNRDRVKGGELFF	TGCGCCAGCAGCCAGAACCGGGACAGGGTGAAGGGCGGGGAGCTGTTTTTT
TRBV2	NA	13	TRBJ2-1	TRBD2	CASAGVEAYEQFF	TGTGCCAGCGCGGGGGTAGAAGCCTATGAGCAGTTCTTC